These T cell receptor beta chains were read from a single sample in a study of OX40 agonist ivuxolimab in advanced cancers. Profiling relied on immunoSEQ multiplex PCR, and the TCRdb table lists in-frame clones only, not all of them. The sample consists of under 80,000 clones, roughly 85% of them appearing once. The sequenced sample was CD4+ or CD8+ T cells sorted from blood, obtained in a trial of the OX40 agonist ivuxolimab. The origin of the receptors is an adult with an advanced solid tumor such as melanoma, head and neck, liver or kidney cancer. The CDR3 runs from the conserved cysteine through the conserved F or W. Fields, in order: CDR3 DNA, CDR3 protein, V gene, J gene, D gene, clone size. A D gene is named only where the DNA matches it firmly. The size field is filled for only some rows; it gives once, few, many or a size class.

TGTGCCAGCAGCTTAGAGGGGCCCTACAATGAGCAGTTCTTC,CASSLEGPYNEQFF,TRBV11-3,TRBJ2-1,-,-
TGTGCCAGCAGCTACCTGGGGGACAGGGTCTACGAGCAGTACTTC,CASSYLGDRVYEQYF,TRBV6-5,TRBJ2-7,TRBD1,once
TGTGCCAGCACCGTCGGACAGGGAAGGTACGATGAGCAGTTCTTC,CASTVGQGRYDEQFF,TRBV9,TRBJ2-1,TRBD1,-
TGTGCCAGCTCACCCCAACAGGTGTCGAACACCGGGGAGCTGTTTTTT,CASSPQQVSNTGELFF,TRBV18,TRBJ2-2,-,-
TGTGCCAGCAGCACAACAGGGAATAGGGAGCAGTACTTC,CASSTTGNREQYF,TRBV5-4,TRBJ2-7,-,-
TGTGCCAGCAAGTACTCAACCAACTACGAGCAGTACTTC,CASKYSTNYEQYF,TRBV6-5,TRBJ2-7,-,once
TGTGCCAGCAGCGTAGAGAAGCGGGAGGCGGACAATGAGCAGTTCTTC,CASSVEKREADNEQFF,TRBV9,TRBJ2-1,TRBD2,-
TGTGCCAGCAGCTTCAGCGGGGGGCCACACAATGAGCAGTTCTTC,CASSFSGGPHNEQFF,TRBV5-4,TRBJ2-1,TRBD2,few
TGTGCCAGCAGCCTAAGGACTTCTCTCTCCTACAATGAGCAGTTCTTC,CASSLRTSLSYNEQFF,TRBV27,TRBJ2-1,-,once
TGCGCCAGCAGTGGGTTGTCATTGAGCAATCAGCCCCAGCATTTT,CASSGLSLSNQPQHF,TRBV10-2,TRBJ1-5,-,-
TGCGCCAGCAGTTTACAGGGTGTTGATACGCAGTATTTT,CASSLQGVDTQYF,TRBV5-1,TRBJ2-3,-,-
TGTGCCAGCAGTTACTTCGGGGGCGGGAACACTGAAGCTTTCTTT,CASSYFGGGNTEAFF,TRBV6-6,TRBJ1-1,-,once
TGCGCCAGCAGCTTTGGTGGGGGAAACACCATATATTTT,CASSFGGGNTIYF,TRBV5-1,TRBJ1-3,-,-
TGTGCCAGCAGTTTTAGGAGCTCAGGACTCTATGGCTACACCTTC,CASSFRSSGLYGYTF,TRBV7-8,TRBJ1-2,-,-
TGTGCCAGCAGTGCCACCGGGACAGCCTATGGCTACACCTTC,CASSATGTAYGYTF,TRBV6-1,TRBJ1-2,TRBD1,-
TGTGCCAGCCCGAATTCCCAACAGGTTATTCACTTAGGCTACACCTTC,CASPNSQQVIHLGYTF,TRBV7-3,TRBJ1-2,-,once
TGTGCCAGCAGTGAATGGCGGGACGAGCAGTACTTC,CASSEWRDEQYF,TRBV2,TRBJ2-7,-,-
TGTGCCAGCAGTCGGGATAGCTCCTATAATTCACCCCTCCACTTT,CASSRDSSYNSPLHF,TRBV5-4,TRBJ1-6,-,-
TGTGCCATCAGAAAACCTCTACTCACCGACTATGGCTACACCTTC,CAIRKPLLTDYGYTF,TRBV10-3,TRBJ1-2,-,few
TGTGCCAGCAGTGACCGGGACACAAATTCACCCCTCCACTTT,CASSDRDTNSPLHF,TRBV6-4,TRBJ1-6,-,-
TGTGCCAGCAGCTTCAGCCATAACACTGAAGCTTTCTTT,CASSFSHNTEAFF,TRBV6-6,TRBJ1-1,-,few
TGTGCCAGCAGCTCCTACACTGAAGCTTTCTTT,CASSSYTEAFF,TRBV11-2,TRBJ1-1,-,-
TGTGCCAGCACCATAATGCCAGGGGGCCCGCCCTACGAGCAGTACTTC,CASTIMPGGPPYEQYF,TRBV21-1,TRBJ2-7,-,once
TGTGGAGTTGGCGGGGCCAACGTCCTGACTTTC,CGVGGANVLTF,TRBV30,TRBJ2-6,-,once
TGCAGCGTTCAGACAGGTGGGGGAAACACCATATATTTT,CSVQTGGGNTIYF,TRBV29-1,TRBJ1-3,-,-
TGTGCCATCAGTGCTTCCCGAGGGAGAGGAGGTGGAAACACCATATATTTT,CAISASRGRGGGNTIYF,TRBV10-3,TRBJ1-3,-,-
TGTGCCAGCAGCTTCGAGAGTTCAGATACGCAGTATTTT,CASSFESSDTQYF,TRBV5-4,TRBJ2-3,-,once
TGTGCCAGCAGCTTAGAACAGGGGGCAAATCAGCCCCAGCATTTT,CASSLEQGANQPQHF,TRBV11-2,TRBJ1-5,TRBD1,-
TGTGCCAGTTTAGGCCGACAGTTGAACACTGAAGCTTTCTTT,CASLGRQLNTEAFF,TRBV19,TRBJ1-1,-,-
TGTGCCAGCAGTCAAAGGAGGGGCCCAACTTATGGCTACACCTTC,CASSQRRGPTYGYTF,TRBV27,TRBJ1-2,-,-
TGTGCCAGCAGTGAAGGGTCGACCCATAGGGCGGCTGATGAGCAGTTCTTC,CASSEGSTHRAADEQFF,TRBV6-1,TRBJ2-1,-,-
TGTGCCAGCAGTCACGGTAATCAGCCCCAGCATTTT,CASSHGNQPQHF,TRBV25-1,TRBJ1-5,-,-
TGTGCCAGCAGCGAAGCCCGGATAACTCCAGGGGGAAACACCATATATTTT,CASSEARITPGGNTIYF,TRBV7-8,TRBJ1-3,-,-
TGTGCCAGCAGTCCCTTCTTTGCGACTAATGAAAAACTGTTTTTT,CASSPFFATNEKLFF,TRBV28,TRBJ1-4,-,-
TGTGCCAGCAGTCCCCGCAGGGGGCGATCAGAGACCCAGTACTTC,CASSPRRGRSETQYF,TRBV27,TRBJ2-5,TRBD1,-